Following are 21 T cell receptor beta chains from one sample sequenced in a study of blood T cell repertoires in COVID-19. The method was immunoSEQ multiplex PCR; TCRdb's version includes in-frame clones alone and lacks a portion of them. Of more than 350,000 clones in the sample, around nine tenths were seen once. The source material was PBMCs or T cells enriched from blood (not recorded which). All receptors derive from a woman in her late teens or twenties who had been exposed to COVID-19.

This chain links TRBV29-1 with TRBJ2-2, with 8 bases matching TRBD2. Germline CDR1 is SQVTM and CDR2 is ANQGSEA. V was pared by 5 bases and J by 3 bases, with 8 bases of the junction left unmatched. The CDR3 covers 15 residues. As DNA, the CDR3 is TGCAGCGTTTCCCCGGGGGGGGCGCACACCGGGGAGCTGTTTTTT. It is translated as CSVSPGGAHTGELFF.

V and J are TRBV7-2 and TRBJ2-5, with 9 bases aligning to TRBD2. V trimming: 3 bases; J trimming: 4 bases; junction bases outside the gene matches: 18. The CDR3 totals 19 residues. Germline V gene data show CDR1 as SGHTA and CDR2 as FQGNSA. The CDR3 is CASSFRGSGPAGGSETQYF. DNA of the CDR3: TGTGCCAGCAGCTTTCGGGGAAGCGGGCCAGCGGGGGGATCAGAGACCCAGTACTTC.

The chain combines TRBV6-6 with TRBJ1-2; D unclear. Germline values: CDR1 MNHNY, CDR2 SVGAGI (reference sequence). V lost 4 bases, J lost 6 bases, and 9 bases lay in between. The CDR3 contains 12 residues. The CDR3 nucleotides read TGTGCCAGCAGTTTCGACAAGGATGGCTACACCTTC. It encodes CASSFDKDGYTF.

This clone was recorded only once. The rearrangement links TRBV7-6 to TRBJ2-7; 7 positions match TRBD2. V was clipped by 4 bases and J by 6 bases; unmatched bases: 12. CDR1 and CDR2 (germline): SGHVS, FNYEAQ. The CDR3 is 15 residues long. The CDR3 here is CASSSWRAGEGEQYF. CDR3 nucleotide sequence: TGTGCCAGCAGCTCCTGGCGGGCGGGGGAAGGCGAGCAGTACTTC.

V is TRBV2 and J is TRBJ2-7; 10 bases align to TRBD1. Germline V gives CDR1 SNHLY, CDR2 FYNNEI. The CDR3 loop spans 16 amino acids. Germline trimming cut 7 bases from V and 2 bases from J; bases unmatched to any gene: 11. The CDR3 loop reads CASTDKRTGGTYEQYF. The DNA of the CDR3 is TGTGCCAGCACCGACAAGAGGACAGGGGGGACCTACGAGCAGTACTTC.

The chain employs TRBV5-1 and TRBJ2-4, with a tentative D call TRBD2 (6 bases). The V end lost 0 bases, the J end lost 8 bases, and 18 bases lay between the germline ends. This CDR3 is 16 amino acids long. CDR1 SGHRS and CDR2 YFSETQ come from the germline V gene. This CDR3 is CASSLGQWQGGDIQYF. The CDR3 DNA reads TGCGCCAGCAGCTTGGGGCAATGGCAGGGAGGCGACATTCAGTACTTC.

The chain employs TRBV7-2 and TRBJ2-1, with 11 bases aligning to TRBD2. Trimming removed 1 base from V and 7 bases from J; junction bases left unmatched: 9. This CDR3 spans 17 amino acids. Germline lookup yields CDR1 SGHTA and CDR2 FQGNSA. In DNA, the CDR3 is TGTGCCAGCAGCTTAGAACCTAGCGGGGGGATCGGGAATGAGCAGTTCTTC. Translated: CASSLEPSGGIGNEQFF.

The chain carries TRBV5-1 and TRBJ2-1; TRBD1 matches at 7 bases. J gave up 6 bases and V 4 bases, and 10 bases lay outside the gene matches. In germline, CDR1 is SGHRS, CDR2 YFSETQ. This CDR3 is built from 15 residues. Written as DNA, the CDR3 is TGCGCCAGCAGCACCTGGACAGGTGGGTCCAATGAGCAGTTCTTC. It encodes CASSTWTGGSNEQFF.

V usage is TRBV5-3 and J usage is TRBJ1-1; a possible D gene is TRBD1 (5 bases). TRBV5-3 is an open reading frame, and its role is uncertain. The germline V and J ends were trimmed by 5 bases and 1 base, with 12 bases remaining between them. This CDR3 region has 14 residues. This chain's CDR3 is CARRRERGNTEAFF. The CDR3 region has the DNA TGTGCCAGAAGGCGGGAGAGGGGGAACACTGAAGCTTTCTTT.

This CDR3 reads CASSKGGPNQPQHF. The CDR3 bases are TGTGCCAGCAGTAAGGGAGGTCCGAATCAGCCCCAGCATTTT. The V and J genes are TRBV28 and TRBJ1-5; D unclear. The V end lost 5 bases, the J end lost 4 bases, and 12 bases lay between the germline ends. From germline, CDR1 is MDHEN and CDR2 SYDVKM. The CDR3 extends over 14 amino acids.

This clone has more than one count but fewer than ten. V and J are TRBV4-3 and TRBJ1-2; the D gene is possibly TRBD1 (5 bases). The V gene lost 2 bases and the J gene lost 1 base, with 11 bases spanning the gap. This CDR3 contains 15 residues. Germline CDR1 LGHNA, CDR2 YSLEER. CDR3 residues: CASSQTLQVNYGYTF. In nucleotides, the CDR3 is TGCGCCAGCAGCCAAACCCTACAGGTTAACTATGGCTACACCTTC.

The J gene is TRBJ2-3, the V gene TRBV15; 8 positions agree with TRBD1. V lost 0 bases and J lost 6; bases outside the gene matches: 8. Germline V lookup: CDR1 LNHNV, CDR2 YYDKDF (reference sequence). CDR3 length: 16 amino acids. The CDR3 bases are TGTGCCACCAGCAGAGATACCGACAGGGGCTCCGATACGCAGTATTTT. Translated: CATSRDTDRGSDTQYF.

The chain joins TRBV12-3 or TRBV12-4 to TRBJ1-5, with 8 bases matching TRBD1. The junction had 0 bases not matched to a gene; V was cut back by 6 bases and J by 2 bases. The CDR3 has 13 amino acids. The CDR3 DNA sequence: TGTGCCAGCAGACAGGGGGGCAATCAGCCCCAGCATTTT. This sequence encodes CASRQGGNQPQHF.

This rearrangement joins TRBV12-3 or TRBV12-4 to TRBJ1-2; D is unclear. CDR3 length equals 12 residues. V lost 2 bases to trimming and J lost 6 bases, with 7 bases between them. The CDR3 nucleotides are TGTGCCAGCAGTTTATTTGGAGATGGCTACACCTTC. It encodes CASSLFGDGYTF.

The chain is built from TRBV7-8 and TRBJ1-4, with TRBD1 as a possible D gene (5 bases). The CDR3 sequence is 16 residues long. Germline V gives CDR1 SGHVS, CDR2 FQNEAQ. V was shortened by 5 bases and J by 3 bases, with 16 bases between the two germline ends. The CDR3 bases are TGTGCCAGCAGCCGAATTCAGGGATTAGCTAATGAAAAACTGTTTTTT. Translating gives CASSRIQGLANEKLFF.

The chain carries TRBV6-2 or TRBV6-3 and TRBJ2-7; D might be TRBD2 (6 bases). The germline V gene has CDR1 MNHEY and CDR2 SVGEGT. Trimming took 2 bases from V and 8 from J, leaving 19 bases between them. CDR3 length: 15 residues. The CDR3 region is CASSYQLPGEVKQYF. CDR3 nucleotides: TGTGCCAGCAGTTACCAGCTTCCCGGGGAGGTAAAGCAGTACTTC.

Concerning this clone: A read error may account for a junction end that differs from germline. This chain connects TRBV7-7 to TRBJ2-3; the D is unclear. Germline CDR1 reads SSHAT; CDR2 reads FNYEAQ (reference sequence). This CDR3 spans 14 amino acids. CDR3 sequence reads: CASSFPTATDTQYF. CDR3 DNA: TGTGCTAGCAGCTTCCCCACAGCCACAGATACGCAGTATTTT.

The chain has TRBV29-1 and TRBJ1-1, with TRBD1 as a possible D gene (6 bases). V was trimmed by 8 bases and J by 5 bases, leaving 21 bases between them. The germline V gene has CDR1 SQVTM and CDR2 ANQGSEA. The CDR3 is 14 amino acids. CDR3 sequence reads: CSPLRQLRGTEAFF. DNA of the CDR3: TGCAGCCCCCTTAGACAGTTAAGGGGGACTGAAGCTTTCTTT.

This chain uses TRBV15 with TRBJ2-2, with D uncertain. Trimming removed 1 base from V and 8 bases from J, with 5 bases in between. The CDR3 covers 12 residues. CDR1 LNHNV and CDR2 YYDKDF come from the germline V gene (reference sequence). DNA of the CDR3: TGTGCCACCAGCAGAGTTGAGGGGGAGCTGTTTTTT. It is translated as CATSRVEGELFF.

The J gene is TRBJ1-6, the V gene TRBV14; D is unresolved. The CDR3 contains 14 residues. CDR1 and CDR2 (germline): SGHDN, FVKESK. V shed 4 bases and J shed 9 bases, with 13 bases lying between them. CDR3 coding DNA: TGTGCCAGCAGCCCCTATGGGAGGACTTCACCCCTCCACTTT. Translation: CASSPYGRTSPLHF.

This clone was observed once. The genes are TRBV7-6 and TRBJ1-4; 7 bases map to TRBD1. Trimming took 5 bases from V and 5 from J; bases not matched to a gene: 17. Per germline, CDR1 SGHVS and CDR2 FNYEAQ. The CDR3 loop spans 18 amino acids. CDR3 sequence (DNA): TGTGCCAGCAGCGATACAGGGGCCGTCACCACAAGCAATGAAAAACTGTTTTTT. It codes for CASSDTGAVTTSNEKLFF.